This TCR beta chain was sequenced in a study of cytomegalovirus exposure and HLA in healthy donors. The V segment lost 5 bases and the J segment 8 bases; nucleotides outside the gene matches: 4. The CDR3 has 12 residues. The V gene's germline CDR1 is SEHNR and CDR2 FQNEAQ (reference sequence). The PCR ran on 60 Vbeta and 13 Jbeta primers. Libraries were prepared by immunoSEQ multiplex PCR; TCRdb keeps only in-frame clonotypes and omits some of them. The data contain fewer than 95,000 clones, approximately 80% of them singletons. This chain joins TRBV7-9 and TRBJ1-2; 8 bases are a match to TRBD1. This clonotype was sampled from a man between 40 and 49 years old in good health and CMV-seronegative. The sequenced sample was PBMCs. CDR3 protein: CASSQDRAGYTF. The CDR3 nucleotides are TGTGCCAGCAGCCAGGACAGGGCGGGCTACACCTTC.